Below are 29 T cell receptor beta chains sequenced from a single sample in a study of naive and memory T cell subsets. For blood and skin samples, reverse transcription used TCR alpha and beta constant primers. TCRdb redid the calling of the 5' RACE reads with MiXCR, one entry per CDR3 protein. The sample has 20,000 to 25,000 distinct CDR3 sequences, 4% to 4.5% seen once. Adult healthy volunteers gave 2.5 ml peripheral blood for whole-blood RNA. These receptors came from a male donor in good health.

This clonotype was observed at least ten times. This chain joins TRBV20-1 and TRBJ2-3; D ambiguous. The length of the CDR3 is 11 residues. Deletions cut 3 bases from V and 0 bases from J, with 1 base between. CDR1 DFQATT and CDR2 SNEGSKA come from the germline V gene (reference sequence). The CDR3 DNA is TGCAGTGCTAGCAGCACAGATACGCAGTATTTT. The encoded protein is CSASSTDTQYF.

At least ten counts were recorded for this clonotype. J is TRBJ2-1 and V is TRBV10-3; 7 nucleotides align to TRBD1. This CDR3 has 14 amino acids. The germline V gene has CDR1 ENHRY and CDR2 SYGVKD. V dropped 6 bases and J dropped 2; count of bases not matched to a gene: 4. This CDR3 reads CAISGTETYNEQFF. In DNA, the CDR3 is TGTGCCATCAGCGGGACAGAGACCTACAATGAGCAGTTCTTC.

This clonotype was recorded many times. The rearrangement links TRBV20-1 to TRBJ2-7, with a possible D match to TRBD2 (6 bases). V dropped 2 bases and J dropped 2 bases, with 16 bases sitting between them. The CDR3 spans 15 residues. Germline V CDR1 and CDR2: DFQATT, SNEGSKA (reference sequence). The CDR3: CSARRGAVEAYEQYF. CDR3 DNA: TGCAGTGCTAGACGCGGGGCCGTGGAAGCCTACGAGCAGTACTTC.

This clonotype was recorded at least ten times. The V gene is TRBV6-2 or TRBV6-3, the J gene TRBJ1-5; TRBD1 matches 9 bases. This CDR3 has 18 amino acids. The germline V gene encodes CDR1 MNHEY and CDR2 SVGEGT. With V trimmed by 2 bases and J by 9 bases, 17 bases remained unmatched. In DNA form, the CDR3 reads TGTGCCAGCAGTTACGATCAAAGCGGGACAGGGTTCTATCGGCCCCAGCATTTT. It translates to CASSYDQSGTGFYRPQHF.

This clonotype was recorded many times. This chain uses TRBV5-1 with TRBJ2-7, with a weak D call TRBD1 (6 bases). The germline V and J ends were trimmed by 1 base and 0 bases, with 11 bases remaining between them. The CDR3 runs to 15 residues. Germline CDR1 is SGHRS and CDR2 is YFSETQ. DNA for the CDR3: TGCGCCAGCAGCTTGCGGGACATCAGCTCCTACGAGCAGTACTTC. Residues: CASSLRDISSYEQYF.

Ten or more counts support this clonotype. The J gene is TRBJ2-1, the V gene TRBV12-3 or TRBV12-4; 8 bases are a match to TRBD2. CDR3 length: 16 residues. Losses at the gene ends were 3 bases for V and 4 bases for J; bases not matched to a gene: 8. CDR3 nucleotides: TGTGCCAGCAGTTTTATGGGTAGCGGGGTGTACAATGAGCAGTTCTTC. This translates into CASSFMGSGVYNEQFF.

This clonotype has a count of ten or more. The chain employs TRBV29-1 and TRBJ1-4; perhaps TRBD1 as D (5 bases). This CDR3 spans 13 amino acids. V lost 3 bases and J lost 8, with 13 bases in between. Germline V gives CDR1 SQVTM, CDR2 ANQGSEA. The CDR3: CSVDHQGGEKLFF. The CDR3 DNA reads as TGCAGCGTTGATCATCAGGGCGGGGAAAAACTGTTTTTT.

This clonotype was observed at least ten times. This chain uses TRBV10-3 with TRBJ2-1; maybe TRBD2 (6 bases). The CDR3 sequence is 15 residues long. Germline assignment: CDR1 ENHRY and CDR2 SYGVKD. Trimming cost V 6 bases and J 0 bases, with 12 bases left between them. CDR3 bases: TGTGCCATCAGGGGACGGGAGAGCTCCTACAATGAGCAGTTCTTC. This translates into CAIRGRESSYNEQFF.

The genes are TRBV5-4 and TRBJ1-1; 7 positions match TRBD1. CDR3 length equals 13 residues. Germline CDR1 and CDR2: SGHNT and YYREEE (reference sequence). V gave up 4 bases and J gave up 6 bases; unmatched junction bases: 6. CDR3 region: CASSTGQAPEAFF. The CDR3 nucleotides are TGTGCCAGCAGCACCGGACAGGCCCCTGAAGCTTTCTTT.

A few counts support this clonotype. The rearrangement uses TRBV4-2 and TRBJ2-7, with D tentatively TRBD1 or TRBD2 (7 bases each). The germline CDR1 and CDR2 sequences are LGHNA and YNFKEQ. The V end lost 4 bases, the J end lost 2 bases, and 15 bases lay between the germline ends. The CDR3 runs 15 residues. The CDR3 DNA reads TGTGCCAGCAGCCCCCAGGGGGGGGGGACCTACGAGCAGTACTTC. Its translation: CASSPQGGGTYEQYF.

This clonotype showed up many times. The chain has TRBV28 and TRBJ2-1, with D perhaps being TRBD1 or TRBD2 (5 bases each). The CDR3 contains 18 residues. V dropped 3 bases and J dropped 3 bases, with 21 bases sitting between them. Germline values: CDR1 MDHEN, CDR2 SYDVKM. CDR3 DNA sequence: TGTGCCAGCAGTTTCTATCCATCGGGGACCAGTAGCTACAATGAGCAGTTCTTC. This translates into CASSFYPSGTSSYNEQFF.

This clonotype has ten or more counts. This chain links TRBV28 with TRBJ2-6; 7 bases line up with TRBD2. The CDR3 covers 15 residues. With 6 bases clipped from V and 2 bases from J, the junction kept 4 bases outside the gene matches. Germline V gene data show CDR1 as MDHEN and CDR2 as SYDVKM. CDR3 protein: CASRELAPGANVLTF. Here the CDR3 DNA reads TGTGCCAGCAGAGAACTAGCGCCTGGGGCCAACGTCCTGACTTTC.

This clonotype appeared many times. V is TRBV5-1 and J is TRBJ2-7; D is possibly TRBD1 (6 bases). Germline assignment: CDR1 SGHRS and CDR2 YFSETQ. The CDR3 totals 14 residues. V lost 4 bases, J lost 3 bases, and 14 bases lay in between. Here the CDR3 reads CASSPSGQFYEQYF. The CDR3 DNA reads TGCGCCAGCAGCCCCTCTGGACAGTTCTACGAGCAGTACTTC.

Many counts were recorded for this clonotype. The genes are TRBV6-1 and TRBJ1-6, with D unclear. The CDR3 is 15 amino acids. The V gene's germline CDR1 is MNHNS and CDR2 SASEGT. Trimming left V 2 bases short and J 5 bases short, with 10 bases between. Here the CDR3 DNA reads TGTGCCAGCAGTGAACGAGGCAGGCATAATTCACCCCTCCACTTT. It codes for CASSERGRHNSPLHF.

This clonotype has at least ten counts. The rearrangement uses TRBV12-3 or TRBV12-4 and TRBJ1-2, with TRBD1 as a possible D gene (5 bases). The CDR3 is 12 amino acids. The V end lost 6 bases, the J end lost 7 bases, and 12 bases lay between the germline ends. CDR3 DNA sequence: TGTGCCAGCAGCCCTCGACAGCTTGGCTACACCTTC. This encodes CASSPRQLGYTF.

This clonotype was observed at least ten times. The CDR3 sequence is CASGGRSYEQYF. The CDR3 bases are TGTGCCAGCGGAGGCAGATCCTACGAGCAGTACTTC. The chain couples TRBV28 to TRBJ2-7, with a tentative D call TRBD2 (5 bases). The V gene's germline CDR1 is MDHEN and CDR2 SYDVKM. The V end was cut by 8 bases, the J end by 1 base, with 9 bases between. The CDR3 sequence is 12 residues long.

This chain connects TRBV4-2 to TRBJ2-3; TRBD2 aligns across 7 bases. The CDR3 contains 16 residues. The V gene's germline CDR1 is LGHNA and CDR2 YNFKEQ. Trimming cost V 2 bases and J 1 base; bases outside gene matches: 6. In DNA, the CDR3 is TGTGCCAGCAGCCAACTTATAGCGGGCGGCACAGATACGCAGTATTTT. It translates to CASSQLIAGGTDTQYF.

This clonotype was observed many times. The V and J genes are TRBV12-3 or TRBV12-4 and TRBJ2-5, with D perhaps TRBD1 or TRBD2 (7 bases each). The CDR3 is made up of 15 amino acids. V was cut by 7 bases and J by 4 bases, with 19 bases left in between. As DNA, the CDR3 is TGTGCCAGCACGAGCGGGACAGACTTTCCAGAGACCCAGTACTTC. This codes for CASTSGTDFPETQYF.

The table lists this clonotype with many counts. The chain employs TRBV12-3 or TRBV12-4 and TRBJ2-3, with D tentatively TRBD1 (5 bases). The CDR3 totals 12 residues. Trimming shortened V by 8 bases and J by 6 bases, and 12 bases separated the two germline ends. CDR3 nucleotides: TGTGCCAGCCAAGGGGCGCGGGATACGCAGTATTTT. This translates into CASQGARDTQYF.

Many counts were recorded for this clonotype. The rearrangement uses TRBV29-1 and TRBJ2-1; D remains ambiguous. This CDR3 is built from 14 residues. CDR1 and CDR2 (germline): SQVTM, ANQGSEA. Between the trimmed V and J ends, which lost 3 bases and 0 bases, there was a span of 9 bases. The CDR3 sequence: CSVETEPSYNEQFF. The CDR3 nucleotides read TGCAGCGTTGAGACGGAACCCTCCTACAATGAGCAGTTCTTC.

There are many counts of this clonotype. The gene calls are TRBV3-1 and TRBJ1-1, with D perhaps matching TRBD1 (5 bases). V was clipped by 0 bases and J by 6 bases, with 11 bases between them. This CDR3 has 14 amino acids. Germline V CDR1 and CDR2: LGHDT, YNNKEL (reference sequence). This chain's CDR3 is CASSQDVRDAEAFF. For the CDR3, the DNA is TGTGCCAGCAGCCAAGATGTCAGGGACGCTGAAGCTTTCTTT.

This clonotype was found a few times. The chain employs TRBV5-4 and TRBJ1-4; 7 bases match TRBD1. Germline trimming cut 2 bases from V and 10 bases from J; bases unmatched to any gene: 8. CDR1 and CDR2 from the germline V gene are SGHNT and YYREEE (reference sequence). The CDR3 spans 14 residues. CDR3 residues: CASSFGQEKVKLFF. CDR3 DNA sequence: TGTGCCAGCAGCTTCGGACAGGAAAAAGTAAAACTGTTTTTT.

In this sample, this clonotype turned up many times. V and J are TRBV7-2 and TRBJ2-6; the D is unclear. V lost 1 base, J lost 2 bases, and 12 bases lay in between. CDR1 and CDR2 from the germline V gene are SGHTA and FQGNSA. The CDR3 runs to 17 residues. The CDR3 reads CASSLGLGEPGANVLTF. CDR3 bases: TGTGCCAGCAGCTTAGGTCTTGGGGAACCTGGGGCCAACGTCCTGACTTTC.

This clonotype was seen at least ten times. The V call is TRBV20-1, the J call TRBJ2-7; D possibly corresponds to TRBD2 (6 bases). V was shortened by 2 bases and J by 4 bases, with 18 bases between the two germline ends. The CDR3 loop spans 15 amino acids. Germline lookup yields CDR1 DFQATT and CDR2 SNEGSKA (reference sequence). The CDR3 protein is CSARQRPLGTYEQYF. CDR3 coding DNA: TGCAGTGCTAGACAGCGCCCTTTGGGGACTTACGAGCAGTACTTC.

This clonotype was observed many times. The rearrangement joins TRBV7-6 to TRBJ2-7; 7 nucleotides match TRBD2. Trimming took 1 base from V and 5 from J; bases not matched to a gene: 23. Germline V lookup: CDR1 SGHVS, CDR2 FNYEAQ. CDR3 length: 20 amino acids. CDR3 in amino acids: CASSLGYVGEARRERNEQYF. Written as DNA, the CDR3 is TGTGCCAGCAGCTTAGGTTATGTTGGGGAGGCCCGGCGGGAGCGTAACGAGCAGTACTTC.

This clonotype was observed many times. The CDR3 region is CASSSDISNQPQHF. The DNA for the CDR3 is TGTGCCAGCAGCTCGGACATATCCAATCAGCCCCAGCATTTT. The chain joins TRBV7-9 to TRBJ1-5; D perhaps matches TRBD1 (5 bases). Germline V CDR1 and CDR2: SEHNR, FQNEAQ (reference sequence). Between the trimmed V and J ends, which lost 4 bases and 3 bases, there was a span of 10 bases. The CDR3 length is 14 residues.

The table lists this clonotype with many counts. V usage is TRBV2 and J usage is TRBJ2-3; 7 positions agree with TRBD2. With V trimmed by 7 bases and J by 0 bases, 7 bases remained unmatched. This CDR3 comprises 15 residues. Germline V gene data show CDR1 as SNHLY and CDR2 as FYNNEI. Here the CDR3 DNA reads TGTGCCAGCATCTGGAGCGGGGTTAGCACAGATACGCAGTATTTT. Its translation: CASIWSGVSTDTQYF.

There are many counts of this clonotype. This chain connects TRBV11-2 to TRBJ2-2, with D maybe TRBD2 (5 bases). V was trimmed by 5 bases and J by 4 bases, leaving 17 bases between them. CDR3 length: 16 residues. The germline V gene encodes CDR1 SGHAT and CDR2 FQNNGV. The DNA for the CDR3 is TGTGCCAGCAGCCCTCTCTTAGCGAGACGCACCGGGGAGCTGTTTTTT. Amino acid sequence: CASSPLLARRTGELFF.

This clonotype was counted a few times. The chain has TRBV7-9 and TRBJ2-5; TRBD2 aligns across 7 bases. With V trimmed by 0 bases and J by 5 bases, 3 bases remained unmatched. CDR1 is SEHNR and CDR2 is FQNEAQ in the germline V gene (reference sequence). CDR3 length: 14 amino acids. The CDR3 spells CASSLAGREETQYF. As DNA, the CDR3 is TGTGCCAGCAGCTTAGCTGGGAGGGAGGAGACCCAGTACTTC.